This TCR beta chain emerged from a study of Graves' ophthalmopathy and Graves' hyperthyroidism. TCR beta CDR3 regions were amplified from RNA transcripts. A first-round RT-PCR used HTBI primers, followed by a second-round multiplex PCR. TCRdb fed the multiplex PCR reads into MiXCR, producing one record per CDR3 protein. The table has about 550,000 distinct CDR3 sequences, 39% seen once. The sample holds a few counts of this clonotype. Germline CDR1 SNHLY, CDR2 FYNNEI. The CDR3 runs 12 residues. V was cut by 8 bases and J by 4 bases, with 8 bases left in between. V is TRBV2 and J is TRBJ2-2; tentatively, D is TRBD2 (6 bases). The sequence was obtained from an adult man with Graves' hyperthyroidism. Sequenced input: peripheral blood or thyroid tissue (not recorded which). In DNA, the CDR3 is TGTGCCAGCGGGAGGAGCACCGGGGAGCTGTTTTTT. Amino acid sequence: CASGRSTGELFF.